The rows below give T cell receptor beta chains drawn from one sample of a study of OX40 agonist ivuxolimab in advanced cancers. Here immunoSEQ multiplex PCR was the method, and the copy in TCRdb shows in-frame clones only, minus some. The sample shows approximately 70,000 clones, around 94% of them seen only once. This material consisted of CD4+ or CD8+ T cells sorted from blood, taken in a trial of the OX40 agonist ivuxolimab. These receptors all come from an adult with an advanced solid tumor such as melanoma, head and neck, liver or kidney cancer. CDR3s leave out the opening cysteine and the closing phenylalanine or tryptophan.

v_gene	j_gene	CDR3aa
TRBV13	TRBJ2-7	ASSSAGGSSYEQY
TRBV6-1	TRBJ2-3	ASSDGGMVTDTQY
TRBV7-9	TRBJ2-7	ASSFDYEQY
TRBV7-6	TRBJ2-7	ASSPGGNYEQY
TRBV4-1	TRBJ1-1	ASSRAGTDSGAF
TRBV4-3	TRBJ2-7	ASSQVSSPLYEQY
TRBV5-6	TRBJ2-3	ASSELDREFTDTQY
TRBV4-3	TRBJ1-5	ASSQILYSNQPQH
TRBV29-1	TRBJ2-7	SAGDRGPYEQY
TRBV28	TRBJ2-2	ASSRTSAGTGELF
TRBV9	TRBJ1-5	ASSATGGHQPQH
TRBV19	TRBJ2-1	ASSPPVSSYNEQF
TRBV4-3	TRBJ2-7	ASSQDGQGVSDEQY
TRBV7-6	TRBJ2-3	ASRYRGRSTDTQY
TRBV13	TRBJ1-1	ASSSRDTGFPEAF
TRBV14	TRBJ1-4	ASSHPGQPNEKLF
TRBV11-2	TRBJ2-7	ASRWSEGIRSYEQY
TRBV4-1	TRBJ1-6	ASSQLGGDSPLH
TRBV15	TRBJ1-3	ATSPSGNTIY
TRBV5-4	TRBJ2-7	ASSFLGVTYEQY
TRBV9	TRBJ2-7	ASSLDMLSPYEQY
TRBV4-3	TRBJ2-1	ASSQLGLAGGARNNEQF
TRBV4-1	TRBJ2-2	ASSSIHSPGQGLF
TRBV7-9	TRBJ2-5	ASSWDSGETQY
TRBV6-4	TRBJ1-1	ASSDVNTEAF
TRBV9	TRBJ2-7	ASSVALAGAYEQY
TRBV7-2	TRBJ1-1	ASSLVQVGEAF
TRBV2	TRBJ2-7	ASSGDRSYEQY
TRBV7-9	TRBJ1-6	ASSPRDSNSPLH
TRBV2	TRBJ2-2	ASTNVTAYTGELF
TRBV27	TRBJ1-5	ASSPIGRSRNQPQH
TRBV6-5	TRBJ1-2	ASSYAPVNYGYT
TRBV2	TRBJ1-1	ASTPGGSNTEAF
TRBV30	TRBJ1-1	AYRTGVNTEAF
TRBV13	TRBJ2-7	ASSLSRRGGLVEQY
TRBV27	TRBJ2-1	ASTATWGTGAFSSYNEQF
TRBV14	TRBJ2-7	ASEALGTTYEQY
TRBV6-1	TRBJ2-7	ASRFRDRTYEQY
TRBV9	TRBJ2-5	ASSPGTGLGETQY
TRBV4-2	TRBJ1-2	ASSRWGEGYGYT
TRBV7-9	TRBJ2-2	ASSLGGQHTGELF
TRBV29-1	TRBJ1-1	SVGEGRYTEAF
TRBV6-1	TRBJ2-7	ASSFSTDYEQY
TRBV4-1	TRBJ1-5	ASSQGGDQPQH
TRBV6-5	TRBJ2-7	ASSYRTSGSGEQY
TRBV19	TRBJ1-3	ASSITSARPGHTIY
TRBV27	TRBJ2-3	ASSLGGPTDTQY
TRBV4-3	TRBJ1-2	ASSQDWGGPLVYGYT
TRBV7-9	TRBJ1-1	ASSSPGQGNTEAF
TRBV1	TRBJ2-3	TSSQGLAGVADTQY